The clone carrying this T cell receptor (beta chain) was seen repeatedly, ten times or more. Antigen unknown. The data derive from a study of T-cell reconstitution after alpha-beta-depleted transplantation in children. The CDR3 extends over 14 amino acids. The germline gives CDR1 SGHDT, CDR2 YYEEEE. V lost 4 bases and J 1 base, leaving 12 bases between the germline ends. Unique molecular identifiers were incorporated into the prepared TCRbeta library. TCRdb re-called the PCR reads through MiXCR, storing one row per CDR3 protein. This sample has approximately 32,000 distinct CDR3 sequences, with approximately 6.9% found just once. Regarding the study as a whole: Surviving recipient T cells and thymic progenitors underlay high day-60 TCRbeta diversity in some patients. In patients about two months after transplant, alpha-beta T cells reportedly arose from several hundred expanded graft clones. Counts and diversity of T cells one year after transplant came mostly from newly produced T cells.

The receptor's source is a child under two years old who had a stem cell transplant for acute myeloid leukemia, so the T cells may come from the graft donor. The chain combines TRBV5-6 with TRBJ2-7, with D maybe TRBD2 (5 bases). The starting material was peripheral blood, obtained 60 days after TCRalphabeta/CD19-depleted stem cell transplant. The CDR3 region has the DNA TGTGCCAGCAGCCTCGGACTTTCTTCCTACGAGCAGTACTTC. Amino acids: CASSLGLSSYEQYF.